The 9 T cell receptor beta chains below come from one sample, sequenced in a study of shared clonotypes between healthy human individuals. The repertoire was sequenced with immunoSEQ multiplex PCR; TCRdb's copy has only in-frame clones and lacks some. The sample consists of more than 1.2 million clones, around 98.5% of them appearing once. The sample consisted of naive CD4+ T cells sorted from blood. Subset given: CD45RA+ positively selected. These receptors were collected from a man aged 25 to 40 in good health.

The chain employs TRBV10-1 and TRBJ2-2, with unresolved D. The CDR3 runs 16 residues. Trimming took off 1 base at V and 3 bases at J, with 12 bases between the two ends. The germline V gene encodes CDR1 WNHNN and CDR2 SYGVQD (reference sequence). The CDR3 coding sequence is TGCGCCAGCAGTGAGTTGCCGGTAAGAGACACCGGGGAGCTGTTTTTT. Residues: CASSELPVRDTGELFF.

The chain is built from TRBV4-3 and TRBJ1-1; 9 nucleotides agree with TRBD1. V lost 2 bases and J lost 1; bases outside the gene matches: 2. This CDR3 is built from 15 residues. CDR1 and CDR2 from the germline V gene are LGHNA and YSLEER. CDR3 protein: CASSQKQGANTEAFF. CDR3 coding DNA: TGCGCCAGCAGCCAAAAACAGGGGGCGAACACTGAAGCTTTCTTT.

This chain joins TRBV9 and TRBJ2-5; 7 bases agree with TRBD2. The trim removed 4 bases at V and 4 bases at J, leaving 10 bases unmatched. Per the germline V gene, CDR1 is SGDLS and CDR2 is YYNGEE. This CDR3 contains 15 residues. CDR3 region: CASSPREVAGETQYF. In DNA form, the CDR3 reads TGTGCCAGCAGCCCCCGGGAGGTAGCGGGAGAGACCCAGTACTTC.

A single count supports this clone. This chain connects TRBV6-6 to TRBJ2-7; 10 bases align to TRBD2. Germline V gene data show CDR1 as MNHNY and CDR2 as SVGAGI (reference sequence). The CDR3 has 16 residues. Losses at the gene ends were 2 bases for V and 0 bases for J; bases not matched to a gene: 4. In DNA form, the CDR3 reads TGTGCCAGCAGTTACAGTAGCGGGAGGACCTCCTACGAGCAGTACTTC. Its translation is CASSYSSGRTSYEQYF.

This sequence joins TRBV5-1 and TRBJ2-1, with D tentatively TRBD2 (6 bases). The CDR3 contains 15 residues. The germline V gene encodes CDR1 SGHRS and CDR2 YFSETQ. The V and J ends lost 4 bases and 9 bases respectively, with 20 bases between them. DNA for the CDR3: TGCGCCAGCAGCACGGCTAGCGCGGTCGGGGGTGAGCAGTTCTTC. Translating gives CASSTASAVGGEQFF.

The DNA of the CDR3 is TGTGCCATCAGTAGGACTAGCGGGAGGGTAAATGAGCAGTTCTTC. This translates into CAISRTSGRVNEQFF. V usage is TRBV10-3 and J usage is TRBJ2-1, with TRBD2 identical over 15 bases. The J segment lost 7 bases and the V segment lost 5 bases, leaving 3 bases of the junction unmatched. CDR1 ENHRY and CDR2 SYGVKD come from the germline V gene. The CDR3 runs to 15 residues.

This clone was seen once. V usage is TRBV9 and J usage is TRBJ2-1, with 8 nucleotides matching TRBD2. Germline CDR1 reads SGDLS; CDR2 reads YYNGEE. V trimming: 5 bases; J trimming: 9 bases; junction bases outside the gene matches: 19. This CDR3 has 17 amino acids. The CDR3 DNA follows: TGTGCCAGCAGTGTATCAATAATGGGACTAGGTGATATTGAGCAGTTCTTC. Amino acid sequence: CASSVSIMGLGDIEQFF.

V usage is TRBV29-1 and J usage is TRBJ1-1; a weak D match, TRBD1 (6 bases). Germline CDR1 is SQVTM and CDR2 is ANQGSEA. Trimming shortened V by 7 bases and J by 2 bases, and 14 bases separated the two germline ends. CDR3 size: 13 residues. The CDR3 loop is CSAFRGGNTEAFF. The CDR3 bases are TGCAGCGCCTTTAGGGGGGGAAACACTGAAGCTTTCTTT.

In the case of this clone: A junction boundary mismatches the germline segment, possibly from a read error. V and J are TRBV5-1 and TRBJ1-3; possible D gene TRBD1, 5 bases. This CDR3 is 14 amino acids long. Germline assignment: CDR1 SGHRS and CDR2 YFSETQ. CDR3 in DNA: TGCGCCAGCAGCTTTGAGGGACCTGGCAACACCATATATTTT. It codes for CASSFEGPGNTIYF.